This T cell receptor (beta chain) was identified during a study of T cells after yellow fever vaccination. Study details: Fractions of limited cellularity were prepared by means of SMART-Seq v4 Ultra Low Input.

TCRdb reanalysed the 5' RACE reads using MiXCR and keeps one entry per CDR3 protein. This sample carries hundreds of thousands of distinct CDR3 sequences, around a sixth of them seen once, and the ten largest clones take roughly 17%. CDR3 length equals 13 residues. In germline, CDR1 is KGHSH, CDR2 LQKENI. The ends lost 5 bases at V and 5 bases at J; junction bases unmatched: 5. The chain couples TRBV18 to TRBJ2-5; 7 nucleotides match TRBD1. This sample comprised PBMCs, obtained 4 to 6 days after the first yellow fever vaccination. The sequence was collected from a man younger than 35 who received the YFV17D yellow fever vaccine. The CDR3 DNA is TGTGCCAGCTCATCGACAGGGACGGAGACCCAGTACTTC. Protein sequence: CASSSTGTETQYF.